The rows below give T cell receptor beta chains drawn from one sample of a study of T cells in Graves' hyperthyroidism and ophthalmopathy. A single record per CDR3 protein comes from TCRdb applying MiXCR to the multiplex PCR reads. Of 300,000 to 450,000 distinct CDR3 sequences listed, 15% to 20% were seen once; the top ten hold about a sixth. Material: blood. The origin of the receptors is a woman in her thirties or forties with Graves' ophthalmopathy. The CDR3 runs from the conserved cysteine through the conserved F or W. A D gene is named only where the DNA matches it firmly. The size entry is marked missing in some rows and otherwise reads once, few, many or a size class.

J gene | clone size | V gene | D gene | CDR3 protein | CDR3 DNA
TRBJ2-5 | few | TRBV6-1 | NA | CASTRQKQETQYF | TGTGCCAGCACCCGACAGAAACAAGAGACCCAGTACTTC
TRBJ2-3 | many | TRBV6-1 | NA | CASSESWGSGTDTQYF | TGTGCCAGCAGTGAATCTTGGGGTAGTGGCACAGATACGCAGTATTTT
TRBJ1-5 | few | TRBV6-2/TRBV6-3 | NA | CASSADSGTPQHF | TGTGCCAGCAGTGCGGACAGCGGTACTCCCCAGCATTTT
TRBJ2-2 | many | TRBV6-2/TRBV6-3 | TRBD2 | CASTPWREGTGELFF | TGTGCCAGCACCCCCTGGCGGGAGGGCACCGGGGAGCTGTTTTTT
TRBJ2-7 | many | TRBV12-3/TRBV12-4 | TRBD2 | CASRGLGDEQYF | TGTGCCAGCAGGGGACTAGGAGACGAGCAGTACTTC
TRBJ1-1 | many | TRBV27 | NA | CASSFAPYTEAFF | TGTGCCAGCAGTTTTGCCCCTTACACTGAAGCTTTCTTT
TRBJ2-2 | many | TRBV30 | NA | CAWSAILYTGELFF | TGTGCCTGGAGTGCGATACTATACACCGGGGAGCTGTTTTTT
TRBJ2-7 | many | TRBV28 | NA | CASKGTLHHEQYF | TGTGCCAGCAAGGGGACGCTGCACCACGAGCAGTACTTC
TRBJ2-5 | many | TRBV7-2 | TRBD2 | CASSFLTRTSGRRLDQETQYF | TGTGCCAGCAGCTTTTTAACTAGGACTAGCGGGAGAAGGTTGGACCAAGAGACCCAGTACTTC
TRBJ1-5 | many | TRBV20-1 | NA | CSAIPDNSNQPQHF | TGCAGTGCTATCCCAGATAATAGCAATCAGCCCCAGCATTTT
TRBJ1-1 | many | TRBV15 | TRBD1 | CATSSYRQGKPEAFF | TGTGCCACCAGCTCCTATAGACAGGGGAAACCTGAAGCTTTCTTT
TRBJ2-2 | NA | TRBV6-5 | TRBD1 | CASSYGDRVKTGELFF | TGTGCCAGCAGTTATGGGGACAGAGTAAAGACCGGGGAGCTGTTTTTT